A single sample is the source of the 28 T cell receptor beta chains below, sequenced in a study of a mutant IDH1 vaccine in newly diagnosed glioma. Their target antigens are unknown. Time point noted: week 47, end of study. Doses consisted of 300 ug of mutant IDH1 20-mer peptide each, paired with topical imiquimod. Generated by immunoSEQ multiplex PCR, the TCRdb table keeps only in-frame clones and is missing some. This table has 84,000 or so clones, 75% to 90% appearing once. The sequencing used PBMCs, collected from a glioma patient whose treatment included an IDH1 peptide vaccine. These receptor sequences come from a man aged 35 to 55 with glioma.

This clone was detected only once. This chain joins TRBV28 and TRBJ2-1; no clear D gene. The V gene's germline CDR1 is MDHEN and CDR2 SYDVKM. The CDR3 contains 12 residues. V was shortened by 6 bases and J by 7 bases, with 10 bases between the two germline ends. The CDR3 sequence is CASRARVNEQFF. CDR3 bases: TGTGCCAGCAGGGCCCGGGTGAATGAGCAGTTCTTC.

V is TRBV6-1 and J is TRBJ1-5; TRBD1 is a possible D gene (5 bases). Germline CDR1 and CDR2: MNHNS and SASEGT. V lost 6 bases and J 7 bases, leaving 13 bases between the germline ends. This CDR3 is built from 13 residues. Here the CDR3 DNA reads TGTGCCAGCAGCACAGGTTTTGGGCAGCCCCAGCATTTT. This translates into CASSTGFGQPQHF.

For the CDR3, the DNA is TGTGCCACCAGGGGACGTAACTCTGGGGCCAACGTCCTGACTTTC. This sequence encodes CATRGRNSGANVLTF. The chain joins TRBV6-1 to TRBJ2-6; D possibly corresponds to TRBD1 (6 bases). Trimming took 10 bases from V and 0 from J, leaving 13 bases between them. From germline, CDR1 is MNHNS and CDR2 SASEGT. This CDR3 is built from 15 residues.

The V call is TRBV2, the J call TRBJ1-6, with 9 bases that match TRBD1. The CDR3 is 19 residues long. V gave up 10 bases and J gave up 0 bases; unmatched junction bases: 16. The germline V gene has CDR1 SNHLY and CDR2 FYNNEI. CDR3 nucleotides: TGTGCCACCGACCTCCCCGGGACAGGGACGAGCTCCTATAATTCACCCCTCCACTTT. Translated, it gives CATDLPGTGTSSYNSPLHF. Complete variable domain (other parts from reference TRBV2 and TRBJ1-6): EPEVTQTPSHQVTQMGQEVILRCVPISNHLYFYWYRQILGQKVEFLVSFYNNEISEKSEIFDDQFSVERPDGSNFTLKIRSTKLEDSAMYFCATDLPGTGTSSYNSPLHFGNGTRLTVT.

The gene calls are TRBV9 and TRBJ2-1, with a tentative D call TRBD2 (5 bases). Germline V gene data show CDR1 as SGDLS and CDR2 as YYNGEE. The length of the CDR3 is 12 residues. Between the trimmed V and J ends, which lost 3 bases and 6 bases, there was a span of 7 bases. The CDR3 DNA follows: TGTGCCAGCAGCGCCGCGGGCAATGAGCAGTTCTTC. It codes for CASSAAGNEQFF.

CDR3 loop: CASSPDQGARETQYF. The CDR3 nucleotides are TGTGCCAGCAGCCCCGACCAGGGGGCTCGGGAGACCCAGTACTTC. V usage is TRBV28 and J usage is TRBJ2-5; 8 bases agree with TRBD1. The V segment lost 6 bases and the J segment 5 bases; nucleotides outside the gene matches: 11. The germline gives CDR1 MDHEN, CDR2 SYDVKM. This CDR3 is 15 amino acids long.

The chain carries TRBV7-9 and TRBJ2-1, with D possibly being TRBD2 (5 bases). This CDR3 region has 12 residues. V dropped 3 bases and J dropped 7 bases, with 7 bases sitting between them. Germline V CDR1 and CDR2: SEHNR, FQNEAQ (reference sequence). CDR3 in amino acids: CASSFRGNEQFF. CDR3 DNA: TGTGCCAGCAGCTTCCGAGGGAATGAGCAGTTCTTC.

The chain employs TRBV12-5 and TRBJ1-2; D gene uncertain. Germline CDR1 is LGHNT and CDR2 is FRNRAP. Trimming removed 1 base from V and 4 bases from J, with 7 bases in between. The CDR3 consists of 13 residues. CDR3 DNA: TGTGCTAGTGGTTTGGGTATTACCTATGGCTACACCTTC. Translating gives CASGLGITYGYTF.

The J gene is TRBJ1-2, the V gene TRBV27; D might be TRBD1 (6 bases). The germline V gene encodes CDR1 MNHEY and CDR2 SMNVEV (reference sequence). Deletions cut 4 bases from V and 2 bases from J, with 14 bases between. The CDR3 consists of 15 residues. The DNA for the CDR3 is TGTGCCAGCAGTTCCCGGCGACAGGCCAACTATGGCTACACCTTC. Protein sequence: CASSSRRQANYGYTF.

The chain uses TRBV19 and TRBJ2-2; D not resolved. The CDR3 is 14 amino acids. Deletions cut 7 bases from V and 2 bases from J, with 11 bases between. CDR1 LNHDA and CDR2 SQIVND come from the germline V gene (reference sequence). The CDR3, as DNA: TGTGCCAGTAACCCTGACCCAAACACCGGGGAGCTGTTTTTT. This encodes CASNPDPNTGELFF.

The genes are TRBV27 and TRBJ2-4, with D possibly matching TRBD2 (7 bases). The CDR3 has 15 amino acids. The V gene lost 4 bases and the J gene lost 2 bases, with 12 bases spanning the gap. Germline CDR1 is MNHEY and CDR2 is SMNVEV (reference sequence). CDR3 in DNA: TGTGCCAGCAGTTGGGGGGGGGCGTCCAAAAACATTCAGTACTTC. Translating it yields CASSWGGASKNIQYF.

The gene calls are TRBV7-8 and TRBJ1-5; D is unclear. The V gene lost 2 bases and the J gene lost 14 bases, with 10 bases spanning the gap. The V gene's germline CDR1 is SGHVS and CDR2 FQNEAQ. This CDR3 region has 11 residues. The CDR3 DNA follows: TGTGCCAGCAGCTTATCCCAAGAAAAGCATTTT. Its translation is CASSLSQEKHF.

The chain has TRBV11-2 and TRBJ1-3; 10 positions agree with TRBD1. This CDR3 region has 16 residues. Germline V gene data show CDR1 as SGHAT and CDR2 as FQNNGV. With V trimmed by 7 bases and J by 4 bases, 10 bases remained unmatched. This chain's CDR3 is CASTQWGQGLGNTIYF. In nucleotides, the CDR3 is TGTGCCAGCACCCAATGGGGACAGGGGCTGGGAAACACCATATATTTT.

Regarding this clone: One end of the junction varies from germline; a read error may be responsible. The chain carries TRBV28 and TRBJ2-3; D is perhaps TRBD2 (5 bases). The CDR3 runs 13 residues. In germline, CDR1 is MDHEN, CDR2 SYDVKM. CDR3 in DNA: TGTGCCAGCAGTTGGGAGCGCACCGATACGCAGTATTTT. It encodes CASSWERTDTQYF. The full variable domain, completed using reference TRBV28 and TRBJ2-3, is DVKVTQSSRYLVKRTGEKVFLECVQDMDHENMFWYRQDPGLGLRLIYFSYDVKMKEKGDIPEGYSVSREKKERFSLILESASTNQTSMYLCASSWERTDTQYFGPGTRLTVL.

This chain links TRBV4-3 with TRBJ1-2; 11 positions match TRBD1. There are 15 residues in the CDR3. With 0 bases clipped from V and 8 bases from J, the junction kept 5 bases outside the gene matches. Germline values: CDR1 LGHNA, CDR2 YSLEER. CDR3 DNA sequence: TGCGCCAGCAGCCAAGAAGGGACAGGGGGGGCCGGCTACACCTTC. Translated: CASSQEGTGGAGYTF.

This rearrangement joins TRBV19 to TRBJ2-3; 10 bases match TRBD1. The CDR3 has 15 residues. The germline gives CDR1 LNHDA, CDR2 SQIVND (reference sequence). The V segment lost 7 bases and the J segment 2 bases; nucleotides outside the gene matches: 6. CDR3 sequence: CASTSGTGATDTQYF. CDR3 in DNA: TGTGCCAGTACCTCCGGGACAGGGGCCACAGATACGCAGTATTTT.

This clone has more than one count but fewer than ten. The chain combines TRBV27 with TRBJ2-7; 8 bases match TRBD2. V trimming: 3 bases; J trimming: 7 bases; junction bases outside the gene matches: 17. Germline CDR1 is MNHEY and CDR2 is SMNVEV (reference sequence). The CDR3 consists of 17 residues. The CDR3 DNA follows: TGTGCCAGCAGTTTTACCTCAACTAGCGGAGCCTCGAGGGAGCAGTACTTC. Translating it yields CASSFTSTSGASREQYF.

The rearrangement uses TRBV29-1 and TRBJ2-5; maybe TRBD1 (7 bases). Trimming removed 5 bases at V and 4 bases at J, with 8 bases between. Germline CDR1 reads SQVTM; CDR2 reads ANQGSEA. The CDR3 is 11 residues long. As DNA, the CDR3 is TGCAGCGTTCAGGGGGGAGAGACCCAGTACTTC. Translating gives CSVQGGETQYF.

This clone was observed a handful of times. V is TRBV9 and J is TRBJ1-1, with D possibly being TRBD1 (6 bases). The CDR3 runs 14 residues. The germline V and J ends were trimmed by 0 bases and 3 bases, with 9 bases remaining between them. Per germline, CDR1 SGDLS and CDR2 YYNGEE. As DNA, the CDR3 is TGTGCCAGCAGCGTAGCAGGGGCCGACACTGAAGCTTTCTTT. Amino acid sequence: CASSVAGADTEAFF.

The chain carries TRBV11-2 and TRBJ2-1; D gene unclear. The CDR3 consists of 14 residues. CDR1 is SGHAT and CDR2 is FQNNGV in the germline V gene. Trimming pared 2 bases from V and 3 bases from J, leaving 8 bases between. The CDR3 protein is CASSLRLFYNEQFF. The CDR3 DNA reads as TGTGCCAGCAGCTTAAGGCTCTTCTACAATGAGCAGTTCTTC.

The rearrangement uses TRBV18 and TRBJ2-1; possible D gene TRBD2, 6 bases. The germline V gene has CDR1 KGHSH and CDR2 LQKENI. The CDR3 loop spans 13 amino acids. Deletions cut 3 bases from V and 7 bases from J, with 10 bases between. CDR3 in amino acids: CASSPLGRNEQFF. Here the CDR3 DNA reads TGTGCCAGCTCACCCCTAGGGAGGAATGAGCAGTTCTTC.

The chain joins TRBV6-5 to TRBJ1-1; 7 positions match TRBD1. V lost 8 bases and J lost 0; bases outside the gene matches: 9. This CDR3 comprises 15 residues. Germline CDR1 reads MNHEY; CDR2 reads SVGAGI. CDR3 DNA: TGTGCCAGCCTTCCGACAGGGCCTATGAACACTGAAGCTTTCTTT. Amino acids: CASLPTGPMNTEAFF.

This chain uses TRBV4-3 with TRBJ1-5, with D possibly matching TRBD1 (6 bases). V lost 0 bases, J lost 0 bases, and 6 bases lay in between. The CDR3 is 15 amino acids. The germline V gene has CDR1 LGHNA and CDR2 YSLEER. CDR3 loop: CASSQEQGSNQPQHF. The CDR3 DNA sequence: TGCGCCAGCAGCCAAGAACAGGGTAGCAATCAGCCCCAGCATTTT.

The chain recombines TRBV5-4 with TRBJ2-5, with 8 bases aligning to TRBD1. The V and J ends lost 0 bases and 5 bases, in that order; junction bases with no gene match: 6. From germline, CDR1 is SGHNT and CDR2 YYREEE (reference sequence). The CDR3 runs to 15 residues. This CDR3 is CASSLDQGARETQYF. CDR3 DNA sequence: TGTGCCAGCAGCTTGGACCAGGGGGCAAGGGAGACCCAGTACTTC.

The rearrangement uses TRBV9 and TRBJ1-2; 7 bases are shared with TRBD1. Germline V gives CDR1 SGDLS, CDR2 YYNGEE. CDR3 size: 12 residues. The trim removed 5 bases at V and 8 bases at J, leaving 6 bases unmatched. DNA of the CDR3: TGTGCCAGCAGTTCCCAGGGGGGCGGCTACACCTTC. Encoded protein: CASSSQGGGYTF.

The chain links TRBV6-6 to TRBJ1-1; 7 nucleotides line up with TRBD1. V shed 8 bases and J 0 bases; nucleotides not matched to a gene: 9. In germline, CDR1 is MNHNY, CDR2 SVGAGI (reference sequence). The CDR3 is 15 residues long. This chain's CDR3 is CASLPTGPMNTEAFF. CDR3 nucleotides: TGTGCCAGCCTTCCGACAGGGCCTATGAACACTGAAGCTTTCTTT.

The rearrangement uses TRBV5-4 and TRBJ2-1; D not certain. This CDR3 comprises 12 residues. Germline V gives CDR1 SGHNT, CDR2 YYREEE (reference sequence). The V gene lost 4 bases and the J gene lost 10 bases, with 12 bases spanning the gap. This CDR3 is CASSKPTEEQFF. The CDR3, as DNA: TGTGCCAGCAGCAAACCGACGGAAGAGCAGTTCTTC.

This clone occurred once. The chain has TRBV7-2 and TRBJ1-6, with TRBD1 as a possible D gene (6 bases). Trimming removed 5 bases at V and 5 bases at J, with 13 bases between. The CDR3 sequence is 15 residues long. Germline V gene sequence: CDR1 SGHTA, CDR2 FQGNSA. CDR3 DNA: TGTGCCAGCAGCCGTACAGGGTTCAATAATTCACCCCTCCACTTT. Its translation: CASSRTGFNNSPLHF.